This entry features one T cell receptor beta chain sequence. Authors' data handling: The authors estimated nucleated cell counts from reference gene primer amplification. Some clones are missing from TCRdb's copy, which holds only in-frame ones; the method was immunoSEQ multiplex PCR. V, J and clone size were drawn from that table, and D and trimming were deduced from the DNA. Of 110,000 to 150,000 clones in the sample, roughly 85% were seen once. This CDR3 region has 14 residues. Germline assignment: CDR1 SGHTA and CDR2 FQGNSA. V gave up 3 bases and J gave up 6 bases, with 15 bases separating them. This entry is derived from a study of blood T cell repertoires in COVID-19. Study details: Samples of COVID-19 (acute and convalescent) were obtained from the United States, Italy and Spain. The analysed material was cDNA or gDNA that came from T cells, B-cell-depleted T cells, or PBMCs.

Sequenced sample: peripheral blood. This clonotype was sampled from a man aged 55 to 70 with acute or convalescent COVID-19. This chain uses TRBV7-2 with TRBJ2-7; D may be TRBD2 (5 bases). Here the CDR3 DNA reads TGTGCCAGCAGCTTGGACTCTTACGCCTCCGAGCAGTACTTC. Protein sequence: CASSLDSYASEQYF.